The T cell receptor beta chain described here comes from a study of blood T cell repertoires in COVID-19. The wider study: Both acute and convalescent COVID-19 samples were obtained from the United States, Italy and Spain. Sources were T cells, B-cell-depleted T cells, or PBMCs; the material itself was cDNA or gDNA.

The Seattle patients, enrolled during active infection, were followed longitudinally. As processed by the authors: Amplification of reference gene primers provided the estimated nucleated cell counts. Clones were read by immunoSEQ multiplex PCR, and TCRdb kept only the in-frame ones, dropping some. The DNA gave D and trimming, while V, J and clone size come from that table. The sample consists of 150,000 to 250,000 clones, 90% to 95% of them appearing once. Germline values: CDR1 MDHEN, CDR2 SYDVKM. The junction had 1 base not matched to a gene; V was cut back by 1 base and J by 1 base. The CDR3 has 14 residues.

The chain combines TRBV28 with TRBJ2-7, with 7 positions matching TRBD1. Sequences were obtained from peripheral blood. The receptor's source is a man aged 25 to 40 with COVID-19, enrolled during active disease. As DNA, the CDR3 is TGTGCCAGCAGTTTATTGACAGGGTCCTACGAGCAGTACTTC. Translating gives CASSLLTGSYEQYF.